The following is a T cell receptor (beta chain) sequence with its context. These data are taken from a study of blood T cell repertoires in COVID-19. Using immunoSEQ multiplex PCR, the repertoire was profiled, and TCRdb retains in-frame clones only, with some absent. The sample has about 190,000 clones; 75% to 90% are singletons. Germline V gives CDR1 MNHEY, CDR2 SVGAGI. The J segment lost 4 bases and the V segment lost 7 bases, leaving 6 bases of the junction unmatched. This CDR3 region has 15 residues. This clonotype was sampled from a man aged 25 to 40 with acute or convalescent COVID-19. Sequenced: peripheral blood. V usage is TRBV6-5 and J usage is TRBJ2-5, with TRBD2 matching 13 bases. The DNA for the CDR3 is TGTGCCAGCATCCAACTAGCGGGGGGGCTAGAGACCCAGTACTTC. Translation gives CASIQLAGGLETQYF.